This TCR beta chain was identified in a study of PD-1 blockade in classical Hodgkin lymphoma. Assay used: immunoSEQ multiplex PCR; TCRdb lists only in-frame clones, some missing. The data hold 35,000 to 45,000 clones, with about 65% observed a single time. The length of the CDR3 is 14 residues. The germline V gene has CDR1 MNHEY and CDR2 SVGAGI. V was shortened by 6 bases and J by 0 bases, with 9 bases between the two germline ends. All patients experienced relapse after autologous stem cell transplantation, and brentuximab vedotin exposure was variable. This clone was seen more than once but under ten times.

This TCR was sampled from a human donor with classical Hodgkin lymphoma. The chain uses TRBV6-5 and TRBJ1-3; D is perhaps TRBD1 (6 bases). The source material was peripheral blood mononuclear cells (PBMCs), sampled before the second cycle of nivolumab. CDR3: CASRQGSSGNTIYF. The CDR3 DNA reads TGTGCCAGCAGACAGGGTTCCTCTGGAAACACCATATATTTT.